These 27 T cell receptor beta chains were sequenced from one sample in a study of OX40 agonist ivuxolimab in advanced cancers. Library preparation was by the immunoSEQ multiplex PCR assay. TCRdb carries this immuneACCESS record with in-frame sequences only. Its versions omit some clonotypes, under half of them owing to an unresolved V gene in the studies checked, with the rest unexplained. Present in this sample are more than 55,000 clones, 81% of which were seen just once. 5% of the sample rests with the top ten. Source: CD4+ or CD8+ T cells sorted from blood, taken in a trial of the OX40 agonist ivuxolimab. These receptors came from an adult with an advanced solid tumor such as melanoma, head and neck, liver or kidney cancer.

The V gene is TRBV7-9, the J gene TRBJ2-3, with 13 positions matching TRBD2. Germline V gene lookup returns CDR1 SEHNR and CDR2 FQNEAQ (reference sequence). The CDR3 is 18 residues long. Trimming at V came to 2 bases and at J to 3 bases, leaving 8 bases not matched to a gene. The DNA of the CDR3 is TGTGCCAGCAGCTTAATAACTAGCGGGGGGGATGTTACAGATACGCAGTATTTT. Amino acids: CASSLITSGGDVTDTQYF.

This clone was detected once. This CDR3 fails to terminate in the conserved phenylalanine or tryptophan, so it likely reflects a read error. This chain links TRBV5-4 with TRBJ1-2; 9 bases fit TRBD1. This CDR3 region has 13 residues. J was trimmed by 5 bases and V by 2 bases; bases with no gene match: 1. Germline CDR1 is SGHNT and CDR2 is YYREEE (reference sequence). This chain's CDR3 is CASSFDRGYGYTL. The CDR3 DNA is TGTGCCAGCAGCTTCGACAGGGGGTATGGCTACACCCTC.

The CDR3 reads CASSDWGGAGDEQFF. DNA of the CDR3: TGCGCCAGCAGTGACTGGGGGGGGGCCGGCGATGAGCAGTTCTTC. The V call is TRBV10-2, the J call TRBJ2-1; tentative D call: TRBD2 (7 bases). V was shortened by 3 bases and J by 8 bases, with 17 bases between the two germline ends. This CDR3 has 15 amino acids. CDR1 is WSHSY and CDR2 is SAAADI in the germline V gene.

The rearrangement links TRBV19 to TRBJ2-3, with D tentatively TRBD1 (6 bases). The V end lost 6 bases, the J end lost 3 bases, and 13 bases lay between the germline ends. The CDR3 contains 14 residues. The germline V gene encodes CDR1 LNHDA and CDR2 SQIVND (reference sequence). The CDR3 is CASRDSIITDTQYF. CDR3 bases: TGTGCCAGTAGGGACAGCATCATTACAGATACGCAGTATTTT.

The chain uses TRBV6-5 and TRBJ1-2; 7 positions match TRBD1. The V gene's germline CDR1 is MNHEY and CDR2 SVGAGI. This CDR3 is 15 amino acids long. The V gene end was trimmed by 0 bases and the J gene end by 1 base; junction bases not matched to a gene: 2. The CDR3 nucleotides read TGTGCCAGCAGTTACTCGTGGGACAGTAACTATGGCTACACCTTC. This sequence encodes CASSYSWDSNYGYTF.

This clone is a singleton in its sample. This sequence joins TRBV5-6 and TRBJ1-3; 10 nucleotides agree with TRBD1. The germline gives CDR1 SGHDT, CDR2 YYEEEE. This CDR3 has 17 amino acids. The ends lost 4 bases at V and 0 bases at J; junction bases unmatched: 7. The CDR3 region is CASSIGTGAFSGNTIYF. The CDR3 DNA follows: TGTGCCAGCAGCATAGGGACAGGGGCCTTCTCTGGAAACACCATATATTTT.

V is TRBV6-1 and J is TRBJ1-2; D gene ambiguous. The V end was cut by 1 base, the J end by 4 bases, with 4 bases between. Looked up from germline, CDR1 is MNHNS and CDR2 is SASEGT. The CDR3 length is 12 residues. The CDR3 DNA reads TGTGCCAGCAGTGAAGTAGTCTATGGCTACACCTTC. It translates to CASSEVVYGYTF.

This clone came up a few times. The chain is built from TRBV11-3 and TRBJ1-1; a possible D gene is TRBD1 (6 bases). CDR3 length equals 15 residues. Germline CDR1 reads SGHNT; CDR2 reads YENEEA. Trimming took off 0 bases at V and 1 base at J, with 9 bases between the two ends. CDR3 loop: CASSLDGGQNTEAFF. The DNA of the CDR3 is TGTGCCAGCAGCTTAGATGGGGGACAGAACACTGAAGCTTTCTTT.

This sequence joins TRBV28 and TRBJ1-6; 9 bases fit TRBD1. Germline assignment: CDR1 MDHEN and CDR2 SYDVKM. This CDR3 comprises 13 residues. V was clipped by 6 bases and J by 8 bases; unmatched bases: 2. The CDR3 DNA sequence: TGTGCCAGCAGGGGACAGGGAGATTCACCCCTCCACTTT. Amino acids: CASRGQGDSPLHF.

A word on this clone: No DNA is shown, since the ends of the CDR3 on it are uncertain; the CDR3 is the one TCRdb lists. The V gene is TRBV7-8, the J gene TRBJ1-1. 12 amino acids form the CDR3, both terminal residues included. CDR1 is SGHVS, CDR2 FQNEAQ, per germline. The CDR3 is CASSLFLSEAFF.

J is TRBJ2-6 and V is TRBV5-1, with 7 bases identical to TRBD1. The length of the CDR3 is 16 residues. Germline V gene sequence: CDR1 SGHRS, CDR2 YFSETQ. V was clipped by 4 bases and J by 1 base; unmatched bases: 5. The CDR3 sequence: CASSLLQGSGANVLTF. The CDR3 nucleotides are TGCGCCAGCAGCCTACTACAGGGGTCTGGGGCCAACGTCCTGACTTTC.

V and J are TRBV7-8 and TRBJ2-1; weak D call: TRBD1 (5 bases). Trimming left V 4 bases short and J 6 bases short, with 13 bases between. The germline gives CDR1 SGHVS, CDR2 FQNEAQ. This CDR3 is built from 14 residues. The CDR3 bases are TGTGCCAGCAGCTCCCGACAGCTTTTCAATGAGCAGTTCTTC. Amino acid sequence: CASSSRQLFNEQFF.

This chain joins TRBV4-1 and TRBJ2-5, with 8 bases fitting TRBD1. Germline loops: CDR1 MGHRA, CDR2 YSYEKL. V shed 1 base, J shed 5 bases, and the junction held 9 bases outside the gene matches. The CDR3 sequence is 16 residues long. CDR3 amino acids: CASSQGLRTGSETQYF. CDR3 DNA: TGCGCCAGCAGCCAAGGTTTAAGGACAGGGTCGGAGACCCAGTACTTC.

This clone occurred once. This sequence joins TRBV6-6 and TRBJ1-2; possible D gene TRBD1, 6 bases. There are 16 residues in the CDR3. Germline lookup yields CDR1 MNHNY and CDR2 SVGAGI (reference sequence). V lost 5 bases, J lost 2 bases, and 18 bases lay in between. The chain's CDR3 is CASSPTTGRGNYGYTF. In DNA, the CDR3 is TGTGCCAGCAGTCCGACGACAGGAAGGGGCAACTATGGCTACACCTTC.

The chain links TRBV19 to TRBJ2-7; 9 nucleotides align to TRBD1. V lost 3 bases and J lost 3; bases outside the gene matches: 6. The V gene's germline CDR1 is LNHDA and CDR2 SQIVND (reference sequence). The CDR3 spans 15 residues. The CDR3 nucleotides read TGTGCCAGTAGTATTGTGGAGACAGGGGGCTACGAGCAGTACTTC. Its translation: CASSIVETGGYEQYF.

This clone was found a few times. This CDR3 reads CASTPTGLLNQPQHF. The CDR3 DNA reads TGTGCCAGCACCCCGACAGGTTTGTTGAATCAGCCCCAGCATTTT. J is TRBJ1-5 and V is TRBV6-1; tentatively, D is TRBD1 (6 bases). Trimming cost V 7 bases and J 4 bases, with 17 bases left between them. There are 15 residues in the CDR3. CDR1 and CDR2 (germline): MNHNS, SASEGT.

The gene calls are TRBV7-9 and TRBJ1-1; D is unresolved. Trimming removed 5 bases at V and 0 bases at J, with 13 bases between. The CDR3 length is 15 residues. Germline CDR1 and CDR2: SEHNR and FQNEAQ (reference sequence). The DNA of the CDR3 is TGTGCCAGCAGCGCCGCCGGGAATGTGAACACTGAAGCTTTCTTT. This sequence encodes CASSAAGNVNTEAFF.

The rearrangement joins TRBV6-6 to TRBJ1-2; 7 bases are shared with TRBD1. The germline V gene has CDR1 MNHNY and CDR2 SVGAGI (reference sequence). The CDR3 spans 13 residues. V was pared by 6 bases and J by 3 bases, with 4 bases of the junction left unmatched. The CDR3 sequence: CASSRTGDYGYTF. The CDR3 bases are TGTGCCAGCAGCCGGACAGGTGACTATGGCTACACCTTC.

The chain combines TRBV4-2 with TRBJ2-5, with D possibly matching TRBD2 (5 bases). Trimming left V 0 bases short and J 3 bases short, with 14 bases between. The CDR3 is 16 amino acids. CDR1 and CDR2 (germline): LGHNA, YNFKEQ. CDR3 sequence reads: CASSQDSLASKETQYF. CDR3 DNA sequence: TGTGCCAGCAGCCAAGATTCCCTAGCCAGTAAAGAGACCCAGTACTTC.

The chain links TRBV11-2 to TRBJ1-4; D unresolved. CDR1 and CDR2 (germline): SGHAT, FQNNGV. The CDR3 extends over 14 amino acids. The ends were cut back, 1 base at V and 4 bases at J, with 7 bases in the middle. Here the CDR3 reads CASSLGRVNEKLFF. CDR3 nucleotides: TGTGCCAGCAGCTTAGGAAGGGTTAATGAAAAACTGTTTTTT.

The chain couples TRBV29-1 to TRBJ2-2; 15 bases are shared with TRBD2. CDR1 SQVTM and CDR2 ANQGSEA come from the germline V gene. This CDR3 has 16 residues. With V trimmed by 0 bases and J by 9 bases, 5 bases remained unmatched. The DNA of the CDR3 is TGCAGCGTTGAAGACTGGACTAGCGGGAGGGCCCGGGAGCTGTTTTTT. It translates to CSVEDWTSGRARELFF.

A few counts support this clone. The V call is TRBV4-1, the J call TRBJ1-3, with D possibly TRBD1 on 6 matching bases. V lost 4 bases to trimming and J lost 2 bases, with 9 bases between them. This CDR3 has 14 residues. Germline V gives CDR1 MGHRA, CDR2 YSYEKL. The CDR3 DNA reads as TGCGCCAGCAGCCTGGGACAAGCTGGAAACACCATATATTTT. Its translation: CASSLGQAGNTIYF.

The chain's CDR3 is CASSADRRNSPLHF. The CDR3 DNA sequence: TGTGCCAGTAGTGCCGACAGGCGTAATTCACCCCTCCACTTT. The rearrangement joins TRBV19 to TRBJ1-6; a weak D match, TRBD1 (6 bases). Germline assignment: CDR1 LNHDA and CDR2 SQIVND (reference sequence). The CDR3 contains 14 residues. The V gene lost 5 bases and the J gene lost 6 bases, with 11 bases spanning the gap.

This sequence joins TRBV6-6 and TRBJ1-5, with TRBD1 matching 10 bases. Germline values: CDR1 MNHNY, CDR2 SVGAGI (reference sequence). Unmatched junction bases numbered 8, after V lost 6 bases and J lost 6 bases. The CDR3 loop spans 15 amino acids. The CDR3: CASSDRDRGGQPQHF. DNA of the CDR3: TGTGCCAGCAGCGACCGGGACAGGGGAGGTCAGCCCCAGCATTTT.

V usage is TRBV5-1 and J usage is TRBJ2-1; 10 bases map to TRBD2. The V gene end was trimmed by 0 bases and the J gene end by 9 bases; junction bases not matched to a gene: 6. The CDR3 runs 15 residues. Per the germline V gene, CDR1 is SGHRS and CDR2 is YFSETQ. CDR3 nucleotide sequence: TGCGCCAGCAGCTTGGTAAGCGGGAGGGCCGGTGAGCAGTTCTTC. Amino acids: CASSLVSGRAGEQFF.

The chain uses TRBV14 and TRBJ1-1; D is unresolved. Germline assignment: CDR1 SGHDN and CDR2 FVKESK. V was pared by 1 base and J by 1 base, with 4 bases between. The CDR3 is 13 residues long. This chain's CDR3 is CASSQGTNTEAFF. CDR3 in DNA: TGTGCCAGCAGCCAAGGAACGAACACTGAAGCTTTCTTT.

This chain links TRBV6-5 with TRBJ2-3; D might be TRBD1 or TRBD2, each matching 5 bases. V was shortened by 6 bases and J by 1 base, with 11 bases between the two germline ends. The V gene's germline CDR1 is MNHEY and CDR2 SVGAGI. The CDR3 runs to 14 residues. The CDR3 loop reads CASSPPGRTDTQYF. Written as DNA, the CDR3 is TGTGCCAGCAGCCCCCCGGGGCGCACAGATACGCAGTATTTT.